The 6 T cell receptor beta chains presented below share a single source sample, sequenced in a study of T-cell memory formation after mild COVID-19. TCRdb called the 5' RACE reads again in MiXCR, with one record for every CDR3 protein. The table records 350,000 to 500,000 distinct CDR3 sequences, more than 20% of them present only once. Sequencing was carried out using PBMCs or a T cell subset sorted from them (not recorded which). These receptors were obtained from an adult woman who had mild COVID-19 (a few samples of this study predate the infection). Cell type and time point are not known.

This rearrangement joins TRBV5-5 to TRBJ2-7, with a possible D match to TRBD2 (6 bases). CDR1 SGHKS and CDR2 YYEKEE come from the germline V gene (reference sequence). V was trimmed by 4 bases and J by 3 bases, leaving 17 bases between them. The CDR3 totals 15 residues. The DNA for the CDR3 is TGTGCCAGCAGCGCGTTCTTCGGGACTGACTACGAGCAGTACTTC. Amino acids: CASSAFFGTDYEQYF.

The table lists this clonotype with many counts. The chain carries TRBV5-1 and TRBJ2-1; TRBD2 matches at 8 bases. Germline CDR1 is SGHRS and CDR2 is YFSETQ. CDR3 size: 14 residues. J lost 5 bases, V lost 0 bases, and 1 base had no gene match. The CDR3 loop is CASSLAAGDNEQFF. In nucleotides, the CDR3 is TGCGCCAGCAGCTTGGCAGCGGGGGACAATGAGCAGTTCTTC.

The chain employs TRBV12-3 or TRBV12-4 and TRBJ1-6; D may be TRBD1 (6 bases). Trimming stripped 5 bases from V and 7 bases from J, with 15 bases between. This CDR3 has 15 residues. This CDR3 reads CASSHRQEANSPLHF. DNA for the CDR3: TGTGCCAGCAGTCACCGACAGGAGGCAAATTCACCCCTCCACTTT.

This clonotype was found a few times. The J gene is TRBJ1-1, the V gene TRBV12-5; D is perhaps TRBD1 (5 bases). V lost 3 bases to trimming and J lost 4 bases, with 12 bases between them. The CDR3 totals 14 residues. Germline V gene lookup returns CDR1 LGHNT and CDR2 FRNRAP. In DNA, the CDR3 is TGTGCTAGTGGTTTTGGGGCTGCGGCCACTGAAGCTTTCTTT. Its protein product is CASGFGAAATEAFF.

A few counts support this clonotype. CDR3 amino acids: CASSQDAGTPTEAFF. The CDR3, as DNA: TGCGCCAGCAGCCAAGATGCCGGGACACCCACTGAAGCTTTCTTT. The chain carries TRBV4-1 and TRBJ1-1; perhaps TRBD1 as D (6 bases). Between the trimmed V and J ends, which lost 0 bases and 4 bases, there was a span of 12 bases. Germline CDR1 MGHRA, CDR2 YSYEKL. The CDR3 spans 15 residues.

J is TRBJ2-7 and V is TRBV6-5, with unresolved D. The CDR3 length is 14 residues. Trimming pared 5 bases from V and 0 bases from J, leaving 11 bases between. Germline loops: CDR1 MNHEY, CDR2 SVGAGI. CDR3 sequence: CASSPDLNSYEQYF. The CDR3 DNA reads TGTGCCAGCAGTCCGGACCTAAACTCCTACGAGCAGTACTTC.